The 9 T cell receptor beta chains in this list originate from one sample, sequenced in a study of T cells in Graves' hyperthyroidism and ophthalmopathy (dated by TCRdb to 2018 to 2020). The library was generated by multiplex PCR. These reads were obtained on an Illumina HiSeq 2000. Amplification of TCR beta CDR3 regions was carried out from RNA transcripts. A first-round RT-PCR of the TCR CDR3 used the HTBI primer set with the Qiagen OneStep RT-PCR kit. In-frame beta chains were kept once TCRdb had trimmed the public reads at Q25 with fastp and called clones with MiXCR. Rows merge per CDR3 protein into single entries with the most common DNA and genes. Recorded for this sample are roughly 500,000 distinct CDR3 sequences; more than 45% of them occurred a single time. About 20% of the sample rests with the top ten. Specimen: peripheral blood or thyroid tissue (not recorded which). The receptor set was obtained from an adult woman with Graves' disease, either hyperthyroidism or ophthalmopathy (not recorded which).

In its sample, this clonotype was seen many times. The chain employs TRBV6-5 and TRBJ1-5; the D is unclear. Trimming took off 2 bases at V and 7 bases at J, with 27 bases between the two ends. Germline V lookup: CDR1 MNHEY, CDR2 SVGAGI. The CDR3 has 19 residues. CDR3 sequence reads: CASSYIRYPRRAHRQPQHF. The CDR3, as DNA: TGTGCCAGCAGTTACATCCGGTATCCTCGGAGGGCGCATCGACAGCCCCAGCATTTT.

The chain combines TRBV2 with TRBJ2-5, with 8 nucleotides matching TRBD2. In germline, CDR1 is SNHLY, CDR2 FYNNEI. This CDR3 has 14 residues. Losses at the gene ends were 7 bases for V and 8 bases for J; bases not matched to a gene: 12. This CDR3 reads CASNPGAGEATQYF. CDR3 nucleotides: TGTGCCAGCAATCCAGGAGCGGGAGAGGCTACCCAGTACTTC.

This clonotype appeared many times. CDR3 region: CASSKGRGSNQPQHF. Written as DNA, the CDR3 is TGTGCCAGCAGCAAAGGACGGGGGAGTAATCAGCCCCAGCATTTT. The V call is TRBV6-5, the J call TRBJ1-5, with D perhaps TRBD1 (5 bases). Trimming took off 6 bases at V and 4 bases at J, with 16 bases between the two ends. The V gene's germline CDR1 is MNHEY and CDR2 SVGAGI. This CDR3 spans 15 amino acids.

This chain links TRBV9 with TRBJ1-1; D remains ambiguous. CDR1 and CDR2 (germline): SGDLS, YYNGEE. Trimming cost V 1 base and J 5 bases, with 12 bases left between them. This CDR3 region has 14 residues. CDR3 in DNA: TGTGCCAGCAGCGTATCGGAGGGAGTTACTGAAGCTTTCTTT. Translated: CASSVSEGVTEAFF.

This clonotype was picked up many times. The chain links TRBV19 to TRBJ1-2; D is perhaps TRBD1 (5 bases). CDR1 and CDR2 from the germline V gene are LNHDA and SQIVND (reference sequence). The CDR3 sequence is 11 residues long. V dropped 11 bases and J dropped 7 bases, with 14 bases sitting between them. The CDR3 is CASTGRIGYTF. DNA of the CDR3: TGTGCCTCTACGGGGCGGATTGGCTACACCTTC.

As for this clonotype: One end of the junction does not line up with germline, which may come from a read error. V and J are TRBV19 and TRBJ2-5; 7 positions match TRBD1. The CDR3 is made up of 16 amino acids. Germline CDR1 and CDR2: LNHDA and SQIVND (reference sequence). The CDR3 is CASSFKRQGIGETQYF. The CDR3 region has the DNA TGTGCCAGTAGCTTCAAACGACAGGGCATTGGGGAGACTCAGTACTTC.

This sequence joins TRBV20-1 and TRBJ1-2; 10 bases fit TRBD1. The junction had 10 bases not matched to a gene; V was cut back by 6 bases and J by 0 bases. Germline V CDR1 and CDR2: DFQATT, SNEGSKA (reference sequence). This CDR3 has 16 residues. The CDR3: CSAAGTGASANYGYTF. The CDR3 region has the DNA TGCAGTGCCGCCGGGACAGGGGCGTCAGCTAACTATGGCTACACCTTC.

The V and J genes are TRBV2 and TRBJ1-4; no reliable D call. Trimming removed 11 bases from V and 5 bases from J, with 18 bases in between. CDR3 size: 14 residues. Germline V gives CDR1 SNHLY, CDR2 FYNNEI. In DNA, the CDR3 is TGTGCCGGCGGAGGATCCCTGGGCAATGAAAAACTGTTTTTT. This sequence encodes CAGGGSLGNEKLFF.

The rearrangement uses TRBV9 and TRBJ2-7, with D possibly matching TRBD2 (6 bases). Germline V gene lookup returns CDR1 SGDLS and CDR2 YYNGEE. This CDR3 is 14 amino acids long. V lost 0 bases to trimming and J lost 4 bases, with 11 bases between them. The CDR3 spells CASSVGYGLYEQYF. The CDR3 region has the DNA TGTGCCAGCAGCGTAGGATACGGACTATACGAGCAGTACTTC.